Below, 32 T cell receptor beta chains from the same sample are listed, as sequenced in a study of shared clonotypes between healthy human individuals. Naive CD8 cells were CD45RO-negative, positively selected for CCR7, excluding terminally differentiated effector memory CD45RA+ cells. TCRdb's copy holds only in-frame clones and misses some; the assay was immunoSEQ multiplex PCR. The data contain about 2.2 million clones, 93% of them singletons. The specimen was naive CD8+ T cells from PBMCs. These receptor sequences come from a man aged 18 to 35 in good health. Some clones in this sample may be carry-over from other donors' samples.

This chain links TRBV7-2 with TRBJ2-7; 8 nucleotides line up with TRBD1. Germline CDR1 reads SGHTA; CDR2 reads FQGNSA. CDR3 length: 15 amino acids. V trimming: 2 bases; J trimming: 2 bases; junction bases outside the gene matches: 5. The CDR3 reads CASSLSTGVPYEQYF. The CDR3 coding sequence is TGTGCCAGCAGCTTATCGACAGGGGTCCCCTACGAGCAGTACTTC.

The V gene is TRBV7-2, the J gene TRBJ1-2; unclear D gene. The CDR3 covers 14 residues. Germline assignment: CDR1 SGHTA and CDR2 FQGNSA. Trimming cost V 7 bases and J 4 bases, with 16 bases left between them. For the CDR3, the DNA is TGTGCCAGCACCTCGCCCGGGGATGTCTATGGCTACACCTTC. Amino acids: CASTSPGDVYGYTF.

This rearrangement joins TRBV25-1 to TRBJ1-3; D gene ambiguous. The CDR3 loop spans 15 amino acids. CDR1 is MGHDK and CDR2 is SYGVNS in the germline V gene. The ends were cut back, 1 base at V and 0 bases at J, with 7 bases in the middle. CDR3 loop: CASSESRSSGNTIYF. The CDR3 nucleotides read TGTGCCAGCAGTGAATCCCGGAGCTCTGGAAACACCATATATTTT.

Comment on this clone: In the same sample, other DNA sequences code for this CDR3. The chain links TRBV20-1 to TRBJ2-7; possibly TRBD2 for D (5 bases). V lost 6 bases and J 4 bases, leaving 10 bases between the germline ends. CDR1 and CDR2 from the germline V gene are DFQATT and SNEGSKA (reference sequence). The CDR3 has 11 amino acids. The CDR3 reads CSASAGYEQYF. The DNA of the CDR3 is TGCAGTGCCTCGGCGGGTTACGAGCAGTACTTC.

This chain links TRBV5-1 with TRBJ2-5; 10 bases agree with TRBD2. Germline lookup yields CDR1 SGHRS and CDR2 YFSETQ. Trimming at V came to 5 bases and at J to 4 bases, leaving 14 bases not matched to a gene. This CDR3 contains 17 residues. The CDR3 loop is CASRASGRMTYGETQYF. In nucleotides, the CDR3 is TGCGCCAGCAGGGCTAGCGGGAGAATGACGTATGGAGAGACCCAGTACTTC.

This rearrangement joins TRBV7-9 to TRBJ2-5; D gene uncertain. Germline V gives CDR1 SEHNR, CDR2 FQNEAQ (reference sequence). The CDR3 is 13 residues long. Trimming left V 1 base short and J 4 bases short, with 7 bases between. This chain's CDR3 is CASSLVPRETQYF. The CDR3 region has the DNA TGTGCCAGCAGCTTAGTCCCCAGAGAGACCCAGTACTTC.

The J gene is TRBJ2-7, the V gene TRBV11-2; 7 nucleotides agree with TRBD1. The CDR3 covers 15 residues. Germline V gene sequence: CDR1 SGHAT, CDR2 FQNNGV. The V gene end was trimmed by 5 bases and the J gene end by 2 bases; junction bases not matched to a gene: 9. The CDR3 nucleotides are TGTGCCAGCAGCCTAACAGGGGCTGTACCCTACGAGCAGTACTTC. This encodes CASSLTGAVPYEQYF.

This chain uses TRBV5-1 with TRBJ2-3; 9 nucleotides match TRBD2. CDR3 length equals 15 residues. Germline-derived CDR1 and CDR2 are SGHRS and YFSETQ. The V segment lost 4 bases and the J segment 4 bases; nucleotides outside the gene matches: 7. The CDR3: CASSPAGGRSDTQYF. DNA of the CDR3: TGCGCCAGCAGCCCTGCGGGAGGGCGTTCAGATACGCAGTATTTT. The whole variable domain, remainder taken from reference TRBV5-1 and TRBJ2-3, is KAGVTQTPRYLIKTRGQQVTLSCSPISGHRSVSWYQQTPGQGLQFLFEYFSETQRNKGNFPGRFSGRQFSNSRSEMNVSTLELGDSALYLCASSPAGGRSDTQYFGPGTRLTVL.

This sequence joins TRBV15 and TRBJ2-7, with 7 bases identical to TRBD2. CDR1 and CDR2 (germline): LNHNV, YYDKDF (reference sequence). The junction had 5 bases not matched to a gene; V was cut back by 3 bases and J by 6 bases. The CDR3 is made up of 13 amino acids. The CDR3 here is CATSSGGRAEQYF. Written as DNA, the CDR3 is TGTGCCACCAGCAGCGGGGGGAGGGCCGAGCAGTACTTC.

The chain recombines TRBV6-1 with TRBJ2-1; D remains ambiguous. The CDR3 is 15 amino acids. Between the trimmed V and J ends, which lost 2 bases and 8 bases, there was a span of 16 bases. CDR1 is MNHNS, CDR2 SASEGT, per germline. The CDR3 region is CASSELQSTDDEQFF. CDR3 sequence (DNA): TGTGCCAGCAGTGAACTACAGTCGACCGACGATGAGCAGTTCTTC.

This clone has a single count. V and J are TRBV19 and TRBJ2-2, with D possibly matching TRBD1 (5 bases). The CDR3 contains 14 residues. Trimming shortened V by 4 bases and J by 4 bases, and 10 bases separated the two germline ends. Germline CDR1 is LNHDA and CDR2 is SQIVND (reference sequence). CDR3 sequence: CASSTGSRTGELFF. As DNA, the CDR3 is TGTGCCAGTAGTACAGGGTCTCGCACCGGGGAGCTGTTTTTT.

The genes are TRBV6-5 and TRBJ2-3; no reliable D call. V was cut by 2 bases and J by 0 bases, with 9 bases left in between. Germline V gene lookup returns CDR1 MNHEY and CDR2 SVGAGI. This CDR3 contains 15 residues. In DNA form, the CDR3 reads TGTGCCAGCAGTTACGGCCAGACTAGCACAGATACGCAGTATTTT. The encoded protein is CASSYGQTSTDTQYF.

To note about this clone: A much bigger clone sits one base away, suggesting this may be a read error. The CDR3 DNA sequence: TGTGCCAGCAGTTTGGGCGGCTCCTACGAGCAGTACTTC. Translation: CASSLGGSYEQYF. This rearrangement joins TRBV28 to TRBJ2-5; D remains ambiguous. Matching the DNA end better, TRBJ2-7 makes the J call doubtful. This CDR3 contains 13 residues. Germline CDR1 reads MDHEN; CDR2 reads SYDVKM.

V is TRBV7-9 and J is TRBJ2-7, with a tentative D call TRBD1 (6 bases). In germline, CDR1 is SEHNR, CDR2 FQNEAQ (reference sequence). V was trimmed by 4 bases and J by 0 bases, leaving 13 bases between them. The CDR3 loop spans 15 amino acids. CDR3 DNA: TGTGCCAGCAGCTGGGACCCGGACAGCTCCTACGAGCAGTACTTC. It codes for CASSWDPDSSYEQYF.

The chain is built from TRBV27 and TRBJ2-7; D possibly corresponds to TRBD2 (5 bases). V was cut by 3 bases and J by 7 bases, with 10 bases left in between. This CDR3 is 12 amino acids long. Germline V lookup: CDR1 MNHEY, CDR2 SMNVEV (reference sequence). CDR3 protein: CASSFRPGEQYF. Written as DNA, the CDR3 is TGTGCCAGCAGTTTTCGTCCGGGGGAGCAGTACTTC.

Note on this clone: The sample has other DNA sequences that encode this CDR3 too. The chain links TRBV6-1 to TRBJ2-7, with TRBD1 matching 8 bases. The CDR3 contains 13 residues. Germline V lookup: CDR1 MNHNS, CDR2 SASEGT. The V and J ends lost 9 bases and 0 bases, in that order; junction bases with no gene match: 4. Here the CDR3 reads CASRQGNSYEQYF. The CDR3 DNA reads TGTGCCAGTCGACAGGGGAACTCCTACGAGCAGTACTTC.

The chain employs TRBV7-9 and TRBJ2-5; D may be TRBD1 (6 bases). CDR1 is SEHNR and CDR2 is FQNEAQ in the germline V gene (reference sequence). V lost 5 bases and J 5 bases, leaving 15 bases between the germline ends. The CDR3 loop spans 14 amino acids. In nucleotides, the CDR3 is TGTGCCAGCAGCCCCTGGGCAGGGGACGAGACCCAGTACTTC. Translating it yields CASSPWAGDETQYF.

The chain combines TRBV7-6 with TRBJ1-2; 8 bases fit TRBD1. Germline V gene lookup returns CDR1 SGHVS and CDR2 FNYEAQ. The CDR3 length is 14 residues. V shed 5 bases, J shed 3 bases, and the junction held 5 bases outside the gene matches. CDR3 in DNA: TGTGCCAGCAGCCTGACAGGGGTTGACTATGGCTACACCTTC. Protein product: CASSLTGVDYGYTF.

J is TRBJ2-5 and V is TRBV10-3; TRBD1 aligns across 9 bases. The germline CDR1 and CDR2 sequences are ENHRY and SYGVKD. CDR3 length: 16 amino acids. J was trimmed by 7 bases and V by 0 bases; bases with no gene match: 9. CDR3 coding DNA: TGTGCCATCAGTGAGTCTGCTGACAGGGGGAAAGGGACCCAGTACTTC. This codes for CAISESADRGKGTQYF.

The chain couples TRBV7-9 to TRBJ2-2; 8 bases agree with TRBD1. The CDR3 loop spans 15 amino acids. V lost 8 bases to trimming and J lost 0 bases; unmatched junction nucleotides: 5. Per the germline V gene, CDR1 is SEHNR and CDR2 is FQNEAQ (reference sequence). The CDR3 DNA sequence: TGTGCCAGCCAGCGACAGGGGACGAACACCGGGGAGCTGTTTTTT. This translates into CASQRQGTNTGELFF.

The V call is TRBV27, the J call TRBJ2-1; D unclear. Trimming stripped 5 bases from V and 7 bases from J, with 15 bases between. CDR1 is MNHEY, CDR2 SMNVEV, per germline (reference sequence). This CDR3 spans 14 amino acids. In DNA form, the CDR3 reads TGTGCCAGCAGTCCGGGCCTAGAGGTGAATGAGCAGTTCTTC. This encodes CASSPGLEVNEQFF.

A remark on this clone: The identical CDR3 is also encoded by other nucleotide sequences in the sample. V gene TRBV7-8 combines with J gene TRBJ2-5; 7 bases line up with TRBD2. The CDR3 length is 14 residues. Germline loops: CDR1 SGHVS, CDR2 FQNEAQ. V was pared by 1 base and J by 4 bases, with 3 bases of the junction left unmatched. CDR3 bases: TGTGCCAGCAGCTTAGGGGGGGGGAGAGAGACCCAGTACTTC. Its translation is CASSLGGGRETQYF.

The V gene is TRBV16, the J gene TRBJ2-7; D is unresolved. The length of the CDR3 is 14 residues. The V and J ends lost 3 bases and 2 bases respectively, with 11 bases between them. Looked up from germline, CDR1 is KGHSY and CDR2 is FQNENV. In DNA form, the CDR3 reads TGTGCCAGCAGCCATCTGTCTAAGACCTACGAGCAGTACTTC. This translates into CASSHLSKTYEQYF.

This clone appeared a single time. The chain is built from TRBV9 and TRBJ1-1; D is uncertain. Per the germline V gene, CDR1 is SGDLS and CDR2 is YYNGEE. The CDR3 is 13 amino acids. Trimming removed 3 bases at V and 2 bases at J, with 8 bases between. The CDR3 is CASSEPTNTEAFF. CDR3 in DNA: TGTGCCAGCAGCGAACCAACCAACACTGAAGCTTTCTTT.

The J gene is TRBJ2-1, the V gene TRBV11-3; weak D call: TRBD2 (6 bases). CDR3 length: 14 residues. V shed 8 bases and J shed 10 bases, with 21 bases lying between them. From germline, CDR1 is SGHNT and CDR2 YENEEA. DNA of the CDR3: TGTGCCAGCGGCCCCGGGACTGAGGAAGAGGAGCAGTTCTTC. Its protein product is CASGPGTEEEEQFF.

This clone has only a few counts. The sample holds other DNA sequences that translate to the same CDR3. The V call is TRBV5-4, the J call TRBJ1-2; D not certain. CDR1 is SGHNT and CDR2 is YYREEE in the germline V gene (reference sequence). CDR3 length: 11 amino acids. The V end was cut by 2 bases, the J end by 6 bases, with 5 bases between. The CDR3: CASSLGNGYTF. CDR3 sequence (DNA): TGTGCCAGCAGCTTAGGGAATGGCTACACCTTC.

This CDR3 is CASRPGPEGPYEQYF. Here the CDR3 DNA reads TGTGCCAGCAGGCCGGGGCCCGAGGGACCCTACGAGCAGTACTTC. The chain employs TRBV6-1 and TRBJ2-7, with D perhaps assigned TRBD1 or TRBD2 (5 bases each). CDR3 length: 15 amino acids. V was clipped by 6 bases and J by 2 bases, with 17 bases between them. Germline V gene sequence: CDR1 MNHNS, CDR2 SASEGT.

This rearrangement joins TRBV7-8 to TRBJ2-2, with D hard to call. The CDR3 runs 16 residues. Germline V CDR1 and CDR2: SGHVS, FQNEAQ. V shed 5 bases and J shed 6 bases, with 19 bases lying between them. CDR3 nucleotides: TGTGCCAGCAGCCCCCTAACCTACAATCCGGCCGGGGAGCTGTTTTTT. It encodes CASSPLTYNPAGELFF.

This rearrangement joins TRBV4-1 to TRBJ1-1; D is ambiguous. CDR3 length: 16 amino acids. With 4 bases removed from V and 0 bases from J, the gap between germline ends came to 15 bases. CDR1 and CDR2 (germline): MGHRA, YSYEKL. The CDR3 DNA reads as TGCGCCAGCAGCCCGCCGATCGGGCCGATGAACACTGAAGCTTTCTTT. Residues: CASSPPIGPMNTEAFF.

This clone was recorded only once. V and J are TRBV7-9 and TRBJ2-1, with D tentatively TRBD2 (6 bases). The CDR3 spans 18 residues. Germline V gives CDR1 SEHNR, CDR2 FQNEAQ (reference sequence). V lost 4 bases, J lost 1 base, and 20 bases lay in between. The CDR3 region is CASSSYFLTGESYNEQFF. In DNA, the CDR3 is TGTGCCAGCAGCTCCTACTTTTTGACGGGAGAATCCTACAATGAGCAGTTCTTC. Looking up the rest from reference TRBV7-9 and TRBJ2-1 gives the full variable domain: DTGVSQNPRHKITKRGQNVTFRCDPISEHNRLYWYRQTLGQGPEFLTYFQNEAQLEKSRLLSDRFSAERPKGSFSTLEIQRTEQGDSAMYLCASSSYFLTGESYNEQFFGPGTRLTVL.

The chain is built from TRBV5-6 and TRBJ2-7; D gene uncertain. The germline gives CDR1 SGHDT, CDR2 YYEEEE. With 6 bases removed from V and 2 bases from J, the gap between germline ends came to 21 bases. This CDR3 is built from 16 residues. The CDR3 nucleotides are TGTGCCAGCACCCTGAGGCGACGGTTAATAGCCTACGAGCAGTACTTC. It translates to CASTLRRRLIAYEQYF. Filled out from reference TRBV5-6 and TRBJ2-7, the complete variable domain reads DAGVTQSPTHLIKTRGQQVTLRCSPKSGHDTVSWYQQALGQGPQFIFQYYEEEERQRGNFPDRFSGHQFPNYSSELNVNALLLGDSALYLCASTLRRRLIAYEQYFGPGTRLTVT.

The CDR3 sequence is CASSPQGARGLVDTEAFF. CDR3 nucleotides: TGTGCCAGCAGCCCCCAGGGGGCCAGGGGGTTGGTGGACACTGAAGCTTTCTTT. The chain is built from TRBV9 and TRBJ1-1; 8 nucleotides match TRBD1. The CDR3 sequence is 18 residues long. V shed 4 bases, J shed 3 bases, and the junction held 17 bases outside the gene matches. Germline loops: CDR1 SGDLS, CDR2 YYNGEE.